This T cell receptor beta chain was found in a study of CD8 T cells in ankylosing spondylitis (TCRdb year 2017). Regarding the research as a whole: The study set out to find disease-linked TCR variants by profiling T cell receptor beta repertoires in ankylosing spondylitis patients and healthy donors. The full study cohort comprised 25 or so ankylosing spondylitis patients and some 110 healthy donors. Peripheral blood samples were taken, and synovial fluid was additionally collected from ankylosing spondylitis patients. Study-wide conclusions, independent of this receptor: A TCR beta motif made up of fewer than 10 highly homologous amino acid variants appeared to be characteristic of blood from ankylosing spondylitis patients. According to the report, matched synovial fluid samples from ankylosing spondylitis patients were significantly enriched for the disease-linked clones. Some motif variants were previously reported in synovial fluid and blood of reactive arthritis patients, suggesting common disease-initiation mechanisms. A CD8+ phenotype was shown by the disease-linked clones, which were found at relatively low frequencies in peripheral blood.

This clonotype was counted ten times or more. Its binding antigen is unknown. Qualities for individual bases were not recorded, and no much larger clone is one base off. Sequencing used an Illumina MiSeq. Quantitative 5'-RACE with molecular barcodes was used to prepare TCR beta libraries. Concerning the study's data processing: To identify disease-linked TCR variants, a new computational method was used, one built on a probabilistic model of VDJ rearrangement. TCRdb redid the processing of the public reads, applying fastp at Q25 and MiXCR, and retained in-frame beta chains. Each CDR3 protein appears once, grouped with its most common genes and DNA. TCRdb assigned the V and J calls; the authors' analysis was not used. The table for this sample lists 20,000 to 25,000 distinct CDR3 sequences; approximately 13% of them were counted only once. The top ten hold about a third of the sample. Including cysteine and phenylalanine, the CDR3 has 14 amino acids. CDR3 DNA only is kept here, 42 bases in frame from base 1. The junction shows trimming of 0 bases on V and 4 bases on J, plus 8 bases between the germline ends.

This TCR was recovered from a male donor with ankylosing spondylitis or in good health (not recorded which). The receptor chain draws on TRBV12-3 or TRBV12-4 and TRBJ2-3; no D gene call is confident. The sequenced sample was blood. In nucleotide form, the sequence is TGTGCCAGCAGTTTAGCCCAGGCGGCAGATACGCAGTATTTT. This encodes CASSLAQAADTQYF.